This T cell receptor (beta chain) was documented in a study of T cell repertoires in cytomegalovirus infection (dated by TCRdb to the late 2010s). A note on the overall study: Alongside well-studied HLA-B-restricted epitopes, the peptide stimulations were aimed at recently identified HLA-C-restricted CMV epitopes, whose presentation resists viral immunomodulation. Donor HLA type was relevant to the analysis, because carriage of CMV infection together with the matching HLA type was indicated by public TCR beta signatures. What the work shows at the level of the full study, not this receptor alone: The ex vivo response was dominated by HLA-C-restricted CMV-specific TCR beta clonotypes, which also provided the single most frequent clonotype in two of eight donors. Carriers of CMV infection plus the relevant HLA type were discriminated by the cumulative frequency of public TCR beta family members in the study cohort and in an independent roughly 340-donor cohort.

In this sample, this clonotype turned up a few times. What this receptor recognizes is not known. Base qualities are missing; no much larger clone stands one base away. The sample's treatment or condition label, in plain terms: in vitro stimulation with specific CMV peptide epitopes to enrich CMV-specific T cells. The sequencer was an Illumina HiSeq 1500. TCRdb passed the public sequencing reads through fastp at Q25 and MiXCR, retaining productive beta sequences. Each entry is one CDR3 protein sequence, shown with its most common DNA and genes. The sample data list 750,000 to 900,000 distinct CDR3 sequences, and roughly 28% of these were observed just once. The top ten clonotypes cover around 13% of the sample. The CDR3 starts with the cysteine, ends with the phenylalanine, and has 15 residues. Kept here is only the CDR3 DNA, which spans 45 bases and is read in frame from base 1. The CDR1 and CDR2 encoded by the germline V gene (reference sequence) are LNHDA and SQIVND. Between the V and J ends, shortened by 0 bases and 3 bases respectively, the junction contains 11 bases.

The chain is encoded by TRBV19 joined to TRBJ1-1; there is no confident call for the D gene. This TCR came from a human donor in good health (CMV status not recorded). Some clones in this sample may be carry-over from other donors' samples. This sample comprised cultured CD8+ T cells from PBMCs, obtained from culture after CMV antigen stimulation. The DNA sequence follows: TGTGCCAGTAGTATAGATGAAGGAGAGGACACTGAAGCTTTCTTT. Its protein reads: CASSIDEGEDTEAFF.